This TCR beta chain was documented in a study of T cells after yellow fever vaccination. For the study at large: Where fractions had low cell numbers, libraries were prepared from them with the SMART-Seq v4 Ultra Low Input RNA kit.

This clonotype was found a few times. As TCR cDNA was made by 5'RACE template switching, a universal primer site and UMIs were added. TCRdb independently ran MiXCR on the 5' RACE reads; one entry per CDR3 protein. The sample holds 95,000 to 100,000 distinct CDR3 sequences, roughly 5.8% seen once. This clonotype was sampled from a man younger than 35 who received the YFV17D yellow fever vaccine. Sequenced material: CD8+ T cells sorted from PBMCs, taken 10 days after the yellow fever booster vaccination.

DNA for the CDR3: TGTGCCAGCAGCGAACTCAGGCACTGGGAAGAGACCCAGTACTTC. Protein: CASSELRHWEETQYF. The chain has TRBV14 and TRBJ2-5; D remains unclear. V was pared by 5 bases and J by 3 bases, with 16 bases between. The CDR3 is made up of 15 amino acids. The V gene's germline CDR1 is SGHDN and CDR2 FVKESK.